The TCR beta chain under discussion was sequenced for a study of blood T cell repertoires in COVID-19. Whole-study context: Collection of acute and convalescent COVID-19 samples took place in the United States, Italy and Spain.

This CDR3 contains 13 residues. Germline CDR1 and CDR2: LGHDT and YNNKEL (reference sequence). With V trimmed by 5 bases and J by 2 bases, 2 bases remained unmatched. Authors' data handling: Nucleated cell number was recorded as an estimate derived from reference gene primer amplification. Generated by immunoSEQ multiplex PCR, the TCRdb table keeps only in-frame clones and is missing some. V and J calls and clone size follow that table, whereas D and trimming were derived from the DNA. The sample consists of roughly 130,000 clones, more than 70% of them appearing once. Source material: peripheral blood. This TCR was sampled from a woman aged 25-40 years who had recovered from COVID-19. The V and J genes are TRBV3-1 (or the pseudogene TRBV3-2) and TRBJ1-2; TRBD1 matches at 7 bases. The CDR3 DNA sequence: TGTGCCAGCAGCTCACAGGGGAACTATGGCTACACCTTC. Residues: CASSSQGNYGYTF.